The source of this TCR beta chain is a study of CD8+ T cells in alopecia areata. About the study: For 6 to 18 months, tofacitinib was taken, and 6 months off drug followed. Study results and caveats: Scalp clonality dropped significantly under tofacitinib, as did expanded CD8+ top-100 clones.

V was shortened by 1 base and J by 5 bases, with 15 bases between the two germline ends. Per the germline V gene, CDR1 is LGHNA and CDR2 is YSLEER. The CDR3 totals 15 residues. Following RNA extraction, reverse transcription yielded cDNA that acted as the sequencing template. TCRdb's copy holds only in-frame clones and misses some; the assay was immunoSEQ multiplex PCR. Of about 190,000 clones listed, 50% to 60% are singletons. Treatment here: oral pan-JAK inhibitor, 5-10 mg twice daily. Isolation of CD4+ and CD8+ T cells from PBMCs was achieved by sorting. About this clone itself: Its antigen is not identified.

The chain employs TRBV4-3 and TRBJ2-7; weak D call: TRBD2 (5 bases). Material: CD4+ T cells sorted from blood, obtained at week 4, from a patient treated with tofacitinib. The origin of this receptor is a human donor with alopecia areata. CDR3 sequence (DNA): TGCGCCAGCAGCCAAGGACGGGCTAGCTTCAACGAGCAGTACTTC. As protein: CASSQGRASFNEQYF.